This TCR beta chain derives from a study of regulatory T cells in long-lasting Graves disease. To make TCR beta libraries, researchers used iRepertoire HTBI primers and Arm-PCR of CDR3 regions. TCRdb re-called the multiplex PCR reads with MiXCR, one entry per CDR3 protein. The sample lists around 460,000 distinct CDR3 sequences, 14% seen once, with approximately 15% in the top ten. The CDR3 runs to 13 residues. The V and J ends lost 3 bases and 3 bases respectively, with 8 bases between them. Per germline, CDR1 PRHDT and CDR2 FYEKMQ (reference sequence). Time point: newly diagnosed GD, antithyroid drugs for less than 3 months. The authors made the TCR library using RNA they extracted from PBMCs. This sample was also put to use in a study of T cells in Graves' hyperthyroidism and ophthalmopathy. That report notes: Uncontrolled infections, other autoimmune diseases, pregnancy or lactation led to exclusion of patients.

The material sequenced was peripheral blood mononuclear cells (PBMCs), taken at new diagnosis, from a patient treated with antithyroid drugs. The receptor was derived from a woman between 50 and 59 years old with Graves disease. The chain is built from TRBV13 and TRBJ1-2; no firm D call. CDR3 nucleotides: TGTGCCAGCAGCTTTGGGGAGTACTATGGCTACACCTTC. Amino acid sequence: CASSFGEYYGYTF.